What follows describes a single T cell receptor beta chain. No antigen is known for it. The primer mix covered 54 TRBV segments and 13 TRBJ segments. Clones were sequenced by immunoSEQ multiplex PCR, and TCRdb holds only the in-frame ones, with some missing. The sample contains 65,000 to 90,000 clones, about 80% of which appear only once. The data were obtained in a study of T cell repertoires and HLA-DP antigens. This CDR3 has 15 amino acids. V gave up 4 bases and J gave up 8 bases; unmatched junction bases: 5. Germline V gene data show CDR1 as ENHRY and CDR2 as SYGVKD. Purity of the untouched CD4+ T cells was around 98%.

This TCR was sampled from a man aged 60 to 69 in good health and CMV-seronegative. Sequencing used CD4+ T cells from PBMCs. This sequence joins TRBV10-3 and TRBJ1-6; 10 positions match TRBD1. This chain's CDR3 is CAISGDRGPDSPLHF. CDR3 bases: TGTGCCATCAGTGGGGACAGGGGCCCCGATTCACCCCTCCACTTT.